Following are 30 T cell receptor beta chains from one sample sequenced in a study of blood T cell repertoires in COVID-19. The data were produced by immunoSEQ multiplex PCR, yet TCRdb's version contains in-frame clones alone and is incomplete. The data contain about 260,000 clones, just under 85% of them seen just once; the ten biggest clones take up about 2%. The sample was peripheral blood. These TCRs come from a woman older than 75 with acute or convalescent COVID-19.

As to this clone: Other DNA sequences in the same sample also yield this CDR3. The V gene is TRBV19, the J gene TRBJ1-1; TRBD1 is a possible D gene (5 bases). This CDR3 comprises 14 residues. From germline, CDR1 is LNHDA and CDR2 SQIVND (reference sequence). Deletions cut 3 bases from V and 1 base from J, with 9 bases between. The CDR3 nucleotides are TGTGCCAGTAGTATCCCCGGGGGGAACACTGAAGCTTTCTTT. Translation gives CASSIPGGNTEAFF.

The gene calls are TRBV6-5 and TRBJ1-2; 8 bases are a match to TRBD1. The CDR3 totals 14 residues. J gave up 2 bases and V 5 bases, and 4 bases lay outside the gene matches. Germline CDR1 and CDR2: MNHEY and SVGAGI. CDR3 bases: TGTGCCAGCAGTCGACAGGGGACCAACTATGGCTACACCTTC. Translated: CASSRQGTNYGYTF.

This chain joins TRBV5-1 and TRBJ2-1; 9 bases match TRBD2. CDR1 SGHRS and CDR2 YFSETQ come from the germline V gene. J lost 9 bases, V lost 4 bases, and 11 bases had no gene match. The CDR3 runs 15 residues. CDR3 nucleotides: TGCGCCAGCAGCATACCTTTGGCGGGAGGGGGTGAGCAGTTCTTC. This sequence encodes CASSIPLAGGGEQFF.

V is TRBV11-2 and J is TRBJ2-1, with 7 bases aligning to TRBD2. The CDR3 spans 14 residues. Germline CDR1 and CDR2: SGHAT and FQNNGV. The junction had 8 bases not matched to a gene; V was cut back by 8 bases and J by 4 bases. CDR3 sequence: CASGWRGTYNEQFF. CDR3 sequence (DNA): TGTGCCAGCGGTTGGCGGGGGACTTACAATGAGCAGTTCTTC.

J is TRBJ2-3 and V is TRBV7-2, with 13 bases fitting TRBD2. The V gene's germline CDR1 is SGHTA and CDR2 FQGNSA. The CDR3 length is 16 residues. V gave up 5 bases and J gave up 3 bases; unmatched junction bases: 5. DNA of the CDR3: TGTGCCAGCAGCAAGAGGACTAGCGGGGGTACAGATACGCAGTATTTT. Protein sequence: CASSKRTSGGTDTQYF.

The CDR3, as DNA: TGTGCCAGCAGTGATCAAGGGGGACACTATGGCTACACCTTC. It yields the protein CASSDQGGHYGYTF. The rearrangement links TRBV2 to TRBJ1-2, with D maybe TRBD1 (6 bases). Trimming took 3 bases from V and 3 from J, leaving 11 bases between them. Per the germline V gene, CDR1 is SNHLY and CDR2 is FYNNEI. The CDR3 runs to 14 residues.

The chain recombines TRBV5-6 with TRBJ2-7; the match to TRBD2 covers 9 bases. The CDR3 length is 13 residues. Losses at the gene ends were 1 base for V and 6 bases for J; bases not matched to a gene: 2. The germline V gene encodes CDR1 SGHDT and CDR2 YYEEEE. The CDR3 DNA follows: TGTGCCAGCAGCTTGCGCGGGGGGGGCGAGCAGTACTTC. Residues: CASSLRGGGEQYF. Combining the CDR3 with reference TRBV5-6 and TRBJ2-7 gives the whole variable domain DAGVTQSPTHLIKTRGQQVTLRCSPKSGHDTVSWYQQALGQGPQFIFQYYEEEERQRGNFPDRFSGHQFPNYSSELNVNALLLGDSALYLCASSLRGGGEQYFGPGTRLTVT.

The V call is TRBV18, the J call TRBJ1-1; the match to TRBD1 covers 8 bases. Germline V gives CDR1 KGHSH, CDR2 LQKENI. V shed 1 base and J 8 bases; nucleotides not matched to a gene: 9. The CDR3 runs 15 residues. As DNA, the CDR3 is TGTGCCAGCTCACCACTCCTGCTGGGACAGGACGAAGCTTTCTTT. Translation gives CASSPLLLGQDEAFF. The full variable domain, with the rest looked up from reference TRBV18 and TRBJ1-1, is NAGVMQNPRHLVRRRGQEARLRCSPMKGHSHVYWYRQLPEEGLKFMVYLQKENIIDESGMPKERFSAEFPKEGPSILRIQQVVRGDSAAYFCASSPLLLGQDEAFFGQGTRLTVV.

This clone was seen a single time. This chain uses TRBV5-8 with TRBJ2-3; 15 bases are a match to TRBD2. Germline-derived CDR1 and CDR2 are SGHTS and YDEGEE. This CDR3 comprises 15 residues. The ends lost 6 bases at V and 6 bases at J; junction bases unmatched: 5. CDR3: CASNRGTSGRDTQYF. The CDR3, as DNA: TGTGCCAGCAACAGAGGGACTAGCGGGAGGGATACGCAGTATTTT.

The V gene is TRBV27, the J gene TRBJ2-1; 11 bases map to TRBD2. J gave up 8 bases and V 5 bases, and 5 bases lay outside the gene matches. The germline V gene encodes CDR1 MNHEY and CDR2 SMNVEV (reference sequence). The CDR3 contains 14 residues. The CDR3 nucleotides are TGTGCCAGCAGTATGCTAGCGGGGGGCTATGAGCAGTTCTTC. This codes for CASSMLAGGYEQFF.

J is TRBJ2-1 and V is TRBV7-9; 10 bases map to TRBD1. V gave up 5 bases and J gave up 4 bases; unmatched junction bases: 8. The CDR3 runs to 16 residues. CDR1 is SEHNR, CDR2 FQNEAQ, per germline (reference sequence). CDR3 in amino acids: CASSRQGAGVYNEQFF. The CDR3 nucleotides are TGTGCCAGCAGCCGACAGGGGGCGGGGGTTTACAATGAGCAGTTCTTC. The whole variable domain, remainder taken from reference TRBV7-9 and TRBJ2-1, is DTGVSQNPRHKITKRGQNVTFRCDPISEHNRLYWYRQTLGQGPEFLTYFQNEAQLEKSRLLSDRFSAERPKGSFSTLEIQRTEQGDSAMYLCASSRQGAGVYNEQFFGPGTRLTVL.

This clone showed up just a few times. The chain employs TRBV19 and TRBJ1-2; D not certain. V was pared by 4 bases and J by 4 bases, with 7 bases between. Germline V gene sequence: CDR1 LNHDA, CDR2 SQIVND (reference sequence). The CDR3 totals 12 residues. The CDR3 nucleotides read TGTGCCAGTAGTACAAGCGGCTATGGCTACACCTTC. Its translation is CASSTSGYGYTF.

V usage is TRBV19 and J usage is TRBJ2-1; 9 bases map to TRBD1. Losses at the gene ends were 5 bases for V and 5 bases for J; bases not matched to a gene: 7. This CDR3 region has 15 residues. Germline V gene lookup returns CDR1 LNHDA and CDR2 SQIVND (reference sequence). CDR3 bases: TGTGCCAGTAGTTACAGGGGGCCCTTGAACAATGAGCAGTTCTTC. Amino acids: CASSYRGPLNNEQFF.

This CDR3 is CASSRGLGDYNEQFF. CDR3 bases: TGTGCCAGCAGTCGCGGACTAGGGGACTACAATGAGCAGTTCTTC. This sequence joins TRBV6-2 or TRBV6-3 and TRBJ2-1, with 7 bases aligning to TRBD2. Trimming at V came to 5 bases and at J to 3 bases, leaving 7 bases not matched to a gene. This CDR3 is built from 15 residues. CDR1 and CDR2 (germline): MNHEY, SVGEGT.

The count of this clone is one. This rearrangement joins TRBV28 to TRBJ2-3, with D tentatively TRBD2 (6 bases). The V end was cut by 3 bases, the J end by 0 bases, with 7 bases between. The CDR3 has 14 residues. From germline, CDR1 is MDHEN and CDR2 SYDVKM. The CDR3 nucleotides are TGTGCCAGCAGTTTCGGGGGTAGCACAGATACGCAGTATTTT. As protein: CASSFGGSTDTQYF.

Turning to this clone: The sample carries other DNA sequences with the same CDR3. This chain connects TRBV19 to TRBJ2-6; 7 bases fit TRBD2. The CDR3 totals 15 residues. V gave up 6 bases and J gave up 1 base; unmatched junction bases: 3. The germline CDR1 and CDR2 sequences are LNHDA and SQIVND (reference sequence). CDR3 sequence: CASSPGGSGANVLTF. The CDR3, as DNA: TGTGCCAGTAGCCCGGGGGGATCTGGGGCCAACGTCCTGACTTTC.

In this sample, this clone turned up once. The rearrangement links TRBV5-4 to TRBJ1-2; D may be TRBD1 (5 bases). Deletions cut 2 bases from V and 4 bases from J, with 9 bases between. The germline CDR1 and CDR2 sequences are SGHNT and YYREEE (reference sequence). The CDR3 has 13 residues. Here the CDR3 reads CASSLRGFYGYTF. The CDR3 DNA reads TGTGCCAGCAGCTTACGGGGGTTCTATGGCTACACCTTC. The full variable domain, in which reference TRBV5-4 and TRBJ1-2 provide the parts outside the CDR3, is ETGVTQSPTHLIKTRGQQVTLRCSSQSGHNTVSWYQQALGQGPQFIFQYYREEENGRGNFPPRFSGLQFPNYSSELNVNALELDDSALYLCASSLRGFYGYTFGSGTRLTVV.

The chain links TRBV7-8 to TRBJ1-2, with 11 bases aligning to TRBD1. Germline CDR1 SGHVS, CDR2 FQNEAQ. The CDR3 consists of 15 residues. V lost 5 bases and J lost 7; bases outside the gene matches: 9. CDR3: CASSADRGRRGGYTF. In DNA, the CDR3 is TGTGCCAGCAGCGCGGACAGGGGGCGGCGAGGTGGCTACACCTTC.

V and J are TRBV6-2 or TRBV6-3 and TRBJ1-5, with D unclear. This CDR3 comprises 12 residues. Trimming shortened V by 5 bases and J by 6 bases, and 8 bases separated the two germline ends. Germline values: CDR1 MNHEY, CDR2 SVGEGT. The DNA for the CDR3 is TGTGCCAGCAGTCCCTCCCGTCAGCCCCAGCATTTT. It translates to CASSPSRQPQHF.

The CDR3 sequence: CASSSRTADSYEQYF. The CDR3 nucleotides read TGTGCCAGCAGCTCCCGGACAGCAGATTCCTACGAGCAGTACTTC. The V gene is TRBV7-2, the J gene TRBJ2-7; maybe TRBD1 (6 bases). Germline CDR1 and CDR2: SGHTA and FQGNSA. The CDR3 has 15 amino acids. The germline V and J ends were trimmed by 4 bases and 1 base, with 14 bases remaining between them.

This clone was counted between two and nine times. V is TRBV6-6 and J is TRBJ1-4; D remains unclear. Trimming cost V 0 bases and J 5 bases, with 10 bases left between them. CDR3 length: 15 amino acids. Germline V CDR1 and CDR2: MNHNY, SVGAGI (reference sequence). CDR3 DNA sequence: TGTGCCAGCAGTTACTCGACGGCGGGAAATGAAAAACTGTTTTTT. Its protein is CASSYSTAGNEKLFF.

The V and J genes are TRBV28 and TRBJ1-2; D is undetermined. Germline V gene sequence: CDR1 MDHEN, CDR2 SYDVKM. This CDR3 has 13 residues. V lost 2 bases to trimming and J lost 8 bases, with 12 bases between them. DNA of the CDR3: TGTGCCAGCAGTTTAAATTCTCTTGAGGGCTACACCTTC. Protein: CASSLNSLEGYTF.

This clone appeared once. The chain has TRBV6-5 and TRBJ1-1, with TRBD1 matching 9 bases. The V and J ends lost 5 bases and 0 bases, in that order; junction bases with no gene match: 4. The CDR3 is 15 residues long. The germline CDR1 and CDR2 sequences are MNHEY and SVGAGI. Here the CDR3 reads CASSPGQGLNTEAFF. In DNA, the CDR3 is TGTGCCAGCAGTCCGGGACAGGGTTTGAACACTGAAGCTTTCTTT.

The chain employs TRBV28 and TRBJ1-5; possible D gene TRBD1, 6 bases. The CDR3 is made up of 15 amino acids. Germline V gene sequence: CDR1 MDHEN, CDR2 SYDVKM. The V end lost 2 bases, the J end lost 8 bases, and 16 bases lay between the germline ends. In DNA form, the CDR3 reads TGTGCCAGCAGTTTAGGCGGTTCGGGGGGCAAGCCCCAGCATTTT. It encodes CASSLGGSGGKPQHF.

This chain links TRBV28 with TRBJ1-2; TRBD1 might be the D (5 bases). Germline CDR1 is MDHEN and CDR2 is SYDVKM. Between the trimmed V and J ends, which lost 7 bases and 7 bases, there was a span of 13 bases. CDR3 length: 12 amino acids. CDR3 in amino acids: CASMDTHSGYTF. In DNA form, the CDR3 reads TGTGCCAGCATGGACACGCACTCTGGCTACACCTTC.

The V gene is TRBV28, the J gene TRBJ2-1; D unclear. The germline CDR1 and CDR2 sequences are MDHEN and SYDVKM. The CDR3 runs to 11 residues. V gave up 2 bases and J gave up 13 bases, with 9 bases separating them. The CDR3 region has the DNA TGTGCCAGCAGTTTAGAAGGAGTTCAGTTCTTC. Encoded protein: CASSLEGVQFF.

This chain links TRBV6-2 or TRBV6-3 with TRBJ2-7; no clear D gene. This CDR3 has 11 residues. V lost 5 bases and J lost 3, with 5 bases in between. Per the germline V gene, CDR1 is MNHEY and CDR2 is SVGEGT. CDR3 bases: TGTGCCAGCAGTCCCCACTACGAGCAGTACTTC. It translates to CASSPHYEQYF.

The chain combines TRBV20-1 with TRBJ1-2; 7 bases agree with TRBD1. V shed 3 bases and J 7 bases; nucleotides not matched to a gene: 8. The CDR3 is 13 residues long. The germline gives CDR1 DFQATT, CDR2 SNEGSKA (reference sequence). The CDR3, as DNA: TGCAGTGCTAGTGGGGACAGACGCATTGGCTACACCTTC. Translation: CSASGDRRIGYTF.

This chain joins TRBV6-6 and TRBJ1-4, with TRBD1 as a possible D gene (6 bases). Germline CDR1 and CDR2: MNHNY and SVGAGI (reference sequence). V was cut by 5 bases and J by 0 bases, with 13 bases left in between. The length of the CDR3 is 16 residues. CDR3 DNA: TGTGCCAGCAGTAGTCAGGGGAGGGCAACTAATGAAAAACTGTTTTTT. Protein product: CASSSQGRATNEKLFF.

The J gene is TRBJ1-1, the V gene TRBV7-8; a weak D match, TRBD1 (6 bases). The CDR3 sequence is 15 residues long. Between the trimmed V and J ends, which lost 5 bases and 4 bases, there was a span of 17 bases. The germline V gene encodes CDR1 SGHVS and CDR2 FQNEAQ. The CDR3 loop reads CASSPRGGAGTEAFF. CDR3 DNA sequence: TGTGCCAGCAGCCCCCGAGGGGGGGCGGGCACTGAAGCTTTCTTT.